The source of this T cell receptor (beta chain) is a study of blood T cell repertoires in COVID-19 (dated by TCRdb to 2020 to 2022). At the level of the whole study: The collaborator samples originated in the United States, Italy and Spain and spanned the acute and convalescent phases of COVID-19. The material from the prospective study consisted of cDNA or gDNA derived from T cells, B-cell-depleted T cells, or PBMCs. The dataset comprised deeply sampled blood TCRbeta repertoires from subjects exposed to, actively infected with, or recovered from COVID-19. The repertoires were released in a freely available public database intended as a resource for research on the immune response to SARS-CoV-2. The samples were drawn from the first 160 participants of the ongoing ImmuneRACE study and from about 1,200 subjects provided by 6 global collaborators. Nearly every sample came with metadata listing a de-identified subject ID, COVID-19 status, age in years and sex. Where available, HLA class I and class II types were obtained from metadata supplied by the sample provider rather than from assay-based typing.

The immunoSEQ Assay, a bias-controlled multiplex PCR, was used to amplify TCRbeta CDR3 regions from genomic DNA. The source study handled its data this way. Within the assay, amplification of reference gene primers was used to estimate how many nucleated cells each sample contained. To quantify the absolute abundance of each unique TCRbeta CDR3 rearrangement, sequence reads were collapsed and filtered. For each sample, productive Simpson clonality was calculated as the square root of Simpson's diversity index over productive rearrangements. This immuneACCESS table, as held by TCRdb, lists in-frame sequences with V and J called but not all clones. Of the missing ones, under half trace to an unresolved V gene in checked studies; the others have no known cause. The V and J calls and the clone size are those of that table, but D and trimming were determined from the DNA. For this sample the table gives roughly 270,000 clones, of which 85% were detected only once. About 2.5% of the sample is held by the ten biggest clonotypes.

Enrolling through a virtual design, the prospective study's participants ranged in age from roughly 18 to 95 years and lived across about two dozen United States geographic areas. To assign participants to cohorts, the prospective study relied on clinical history that participants themselves reported in a screening survey and a study questionnaire. Recovered participants in ImmuneRACE Cohort 3 were defined as having two consecutive negative NP/OP PCR tests, clearance from a healthcare professional, or resolution of symptoms. In the prospective study, whole blood, serum and a nasopharyngeal or oropharyngeal swab were collected from each participant by mobile phlebotomists. Participants in the prospective study had the option to provide additional blood draws and questionnaires over a roughly two-month period. Blood samples from the prospective study were shipped frozen or at room temperature prior to DNA extraction.

The CDR3, from cysteine to phenylalanine, totals 13 residues. Left in the record is the CDR3 DNA by itself, 39 bases read in frame from the first base. Trimming at the junction amounts to 5 bases on V and 7 bases on J, and the germline ends lie 15 bases apart. The germline V gene specifies SGHAT as CDR1 and FQNNGV as CDR2. What the study reported, not specific to this receptor: How much clinical and demographic metadata was included differed by source and by participant, and the metadata was provided uncurated.

Worth noting for this clone: Its antigen is not yet known. Within one base of it there is no much larger clone, and no base qualities were kept.

The V and J genes are TRBV11-2 and TRBJ2-7, with the D gene too uncertain to name. The specimen was PBMCs or T cells enriched from blood (not recorded which). The source of this sequence is a woman between 50 and 59 years old who had recovered from COVID-19. The DNA sequence is TGTGCCAGCAGCCGAACAAACAGCAATGAGCAGTACTTC. Translated, this gives CASSRTNSNEQYF.